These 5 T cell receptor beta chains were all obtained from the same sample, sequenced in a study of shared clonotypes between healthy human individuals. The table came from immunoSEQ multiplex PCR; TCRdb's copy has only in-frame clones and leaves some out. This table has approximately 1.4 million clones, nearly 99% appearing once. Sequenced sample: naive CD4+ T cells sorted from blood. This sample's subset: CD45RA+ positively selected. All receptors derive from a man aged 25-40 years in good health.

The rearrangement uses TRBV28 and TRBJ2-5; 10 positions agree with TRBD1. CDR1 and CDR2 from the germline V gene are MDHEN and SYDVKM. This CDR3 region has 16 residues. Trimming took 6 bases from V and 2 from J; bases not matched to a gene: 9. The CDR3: CASSPPGQGKQETQYF. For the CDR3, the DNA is TGTGCCAGCAGCCCCCCGGGACAGGGGAAACAAGAGACCCAGTACTTC.

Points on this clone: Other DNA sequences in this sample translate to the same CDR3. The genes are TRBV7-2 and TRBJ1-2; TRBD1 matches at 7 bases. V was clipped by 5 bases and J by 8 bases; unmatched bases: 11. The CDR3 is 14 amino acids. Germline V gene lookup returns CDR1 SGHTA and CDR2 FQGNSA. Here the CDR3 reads CASSQKAGGRGYTF. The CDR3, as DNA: TGTGCCAGCAGCCAGAAGGCAGGGGGGCGGGGCTACACCTTC.

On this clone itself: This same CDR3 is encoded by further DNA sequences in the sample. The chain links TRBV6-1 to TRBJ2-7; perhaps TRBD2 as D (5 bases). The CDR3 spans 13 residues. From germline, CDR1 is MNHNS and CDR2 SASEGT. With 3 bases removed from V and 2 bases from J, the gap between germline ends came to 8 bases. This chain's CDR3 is CASSERETYEQYF. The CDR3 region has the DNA TGTGCCAGCAGTGAGAGGGAAACCTACGAGCAGTACTTC.

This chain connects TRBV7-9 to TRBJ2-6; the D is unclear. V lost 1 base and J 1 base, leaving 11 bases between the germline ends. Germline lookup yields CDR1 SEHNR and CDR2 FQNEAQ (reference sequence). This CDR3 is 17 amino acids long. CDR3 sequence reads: CASSLGWRTSGANVLTF. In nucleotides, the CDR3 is TGTGCCAGCAGCTTAGGTTGGCGCACTTCTGGGGCCAACGTCCTGACTTTC.

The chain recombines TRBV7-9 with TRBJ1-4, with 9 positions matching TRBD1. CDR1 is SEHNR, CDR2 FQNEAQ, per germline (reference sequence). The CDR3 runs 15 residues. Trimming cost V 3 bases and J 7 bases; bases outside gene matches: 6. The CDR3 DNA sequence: TGTGCCAGCAGCTTCGGAACAGGGGGCTTTGAAAAACTGTTTTTT. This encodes CASSFGTGGFEKLFF. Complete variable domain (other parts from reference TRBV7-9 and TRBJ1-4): DTGVSQNPRHKITKRGQNVTFRCDPISEHNRLYWYRQTLGQGPEFLTYFQNEAQLEKSRLLSDRFSAERPKGSFSTLEIQRTEQGDSAMYLCASSFGTGGFEKLFFGSGTQLSVL.